This T cell receptor (beta chain) appears in the sequencing data of a study of CD8 T cells in ankylosing spondylitis. Comment on this clonotype: The antigen remains unidentified.

Study-wide points: The clones that were linked to disease were reported to be significantly enriched in matched synovial fluid samples from ankylosing spondylitis patients. Certain motif variants had earlier been reported in reactive arthritis synovial fluid and blood. About 8 highly homologous variants made up a TCR beta motif, and this motif appeared characteristic of ankylosing spondylitis blood.

Germline CDR1 and CDR2: SGHRS and YFSETQ. The CDR3 contains 15 residues. V lost 0 bases and J 4 bases, leaving 11 bases between the germline ends. For TCR beta, libraries came from quantitative 5'-RACE with molecular barcodes. One entry per CDR3 protein, called by TCRdb with MiXCR from the 5' RACE reads. The data show roughly 700,000 distinct CDR3 sequences, around 17% seen once. The clonotype originates from a male donor with ankylosing spondylitis. The source material was blood, either unsorted or a sorted T cell fraction (not recorded which). This chain uses TRBV5-1 with TRBJ2-1; TRBD1 or TRBD2 may be the D gene (5 bases each). CDR3 bases: TGCGCCAGCAGCTTGGCCGTGGGGGATTACAATGAGCAGTTCTTC. Translation: CASSLAVGDYNEQFF.